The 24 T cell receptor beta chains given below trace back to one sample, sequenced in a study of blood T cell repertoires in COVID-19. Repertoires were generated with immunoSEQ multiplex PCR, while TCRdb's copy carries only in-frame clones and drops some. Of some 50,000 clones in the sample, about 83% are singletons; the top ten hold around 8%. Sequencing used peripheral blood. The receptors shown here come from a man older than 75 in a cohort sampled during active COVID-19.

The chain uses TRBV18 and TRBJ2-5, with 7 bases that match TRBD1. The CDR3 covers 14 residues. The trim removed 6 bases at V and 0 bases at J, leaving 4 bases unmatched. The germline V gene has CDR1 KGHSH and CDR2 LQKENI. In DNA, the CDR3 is TGTGCCAGCTCGCAAGGACAGGACCAAGAGACCCAGTACTTC. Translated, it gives CASSQGQDQETQYF.

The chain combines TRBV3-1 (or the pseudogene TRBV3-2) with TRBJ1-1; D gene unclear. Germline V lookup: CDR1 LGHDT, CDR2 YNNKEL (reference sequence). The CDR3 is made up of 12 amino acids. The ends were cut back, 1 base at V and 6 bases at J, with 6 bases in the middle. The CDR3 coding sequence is TGTGCCAGCAGCCAAGGGAGGGCTGAAGCTTTCTTT. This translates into CASSQGRAEAFF.

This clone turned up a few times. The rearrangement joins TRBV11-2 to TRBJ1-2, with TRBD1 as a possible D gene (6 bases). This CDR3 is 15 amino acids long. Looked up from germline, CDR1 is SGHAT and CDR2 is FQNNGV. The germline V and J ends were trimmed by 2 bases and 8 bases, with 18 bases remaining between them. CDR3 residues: CASSLNHGGPGGYTF. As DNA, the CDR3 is TGTGCCAGCAGCTTAAACCACGGGGGGCCTGGCGGCTACACCTTC.

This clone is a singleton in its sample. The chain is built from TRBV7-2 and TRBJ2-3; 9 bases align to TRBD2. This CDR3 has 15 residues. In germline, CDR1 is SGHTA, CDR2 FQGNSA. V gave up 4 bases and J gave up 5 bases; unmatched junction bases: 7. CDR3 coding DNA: TGTGCCAGCAGCTCTAGCGGGACCCAAGGAGATACGCAGTATTTT. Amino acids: CASSSSGTQGDTQYF.

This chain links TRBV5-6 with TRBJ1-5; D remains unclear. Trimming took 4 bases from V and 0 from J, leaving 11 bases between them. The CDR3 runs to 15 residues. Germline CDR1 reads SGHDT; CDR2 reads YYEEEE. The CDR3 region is CASSRRRFSNQPQHF. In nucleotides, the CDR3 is TGTGCCAGCAGCCGACGGAGGTTTAGCAATCAGCCCCAGCATTTT.

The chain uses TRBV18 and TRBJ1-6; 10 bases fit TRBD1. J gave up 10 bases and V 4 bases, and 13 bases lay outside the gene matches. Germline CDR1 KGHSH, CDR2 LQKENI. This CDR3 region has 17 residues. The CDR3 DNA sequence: TGTGCCAGCTCACGCACGAGGGAGGGACAGGGGTGGTCACCCCTCCACTTT. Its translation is CASSRTREGQGWSPLHF.

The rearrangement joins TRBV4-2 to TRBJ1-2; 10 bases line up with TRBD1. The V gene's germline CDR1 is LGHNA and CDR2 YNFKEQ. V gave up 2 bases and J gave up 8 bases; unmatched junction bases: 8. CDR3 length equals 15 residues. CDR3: CASSQSGTGAQGYTF. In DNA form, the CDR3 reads TGTGCCAGCAGCCAATCGGGGACAGGGGCGCAGGGCTACACCTTC.

CDR3 nucleotide sequence: TGTGCCAGTAGACGACAGGGGGCAGGAGATACGCAGTATTTT. Protein product: CASRRQGAGDTQYF. J is TRBJ2-3 and V is TRBV19, with TRBD1 matching over 10 bases. The CDR3 covers 14 residues. Germline V gene data show CDR1 as LNHDA and CDR2 as SQIVND (reference sequence). Trimming took 6 bases from V and 5 from J; bases not matched to a gene: 5.

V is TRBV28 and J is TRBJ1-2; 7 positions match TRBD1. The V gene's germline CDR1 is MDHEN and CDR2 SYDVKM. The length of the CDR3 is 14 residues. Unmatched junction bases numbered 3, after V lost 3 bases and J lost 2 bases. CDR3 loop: CASSFTRGNYGYTF. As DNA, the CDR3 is TGTGCCAGCAGTTTCACCAGGGGGAACTATGGCTACACCTTC.

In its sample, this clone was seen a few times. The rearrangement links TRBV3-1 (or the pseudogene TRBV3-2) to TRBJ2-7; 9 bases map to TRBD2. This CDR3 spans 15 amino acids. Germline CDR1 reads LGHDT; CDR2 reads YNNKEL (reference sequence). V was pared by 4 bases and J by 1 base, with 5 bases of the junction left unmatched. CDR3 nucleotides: TGTGCCAGCAGCCGTGCGGGGGGGAATTCCTACGAGCAGTACTTC. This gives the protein CASSRAGGNSYEQYF.

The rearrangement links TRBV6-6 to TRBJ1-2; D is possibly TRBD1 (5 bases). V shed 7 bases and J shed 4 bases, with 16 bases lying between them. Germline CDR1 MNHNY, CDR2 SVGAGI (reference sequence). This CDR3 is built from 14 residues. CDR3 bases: TGTGCCAGCACTAACGGGGGAGGTGGCTATGGCTACACCTTC. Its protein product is CASTNGGGGYGYTF.

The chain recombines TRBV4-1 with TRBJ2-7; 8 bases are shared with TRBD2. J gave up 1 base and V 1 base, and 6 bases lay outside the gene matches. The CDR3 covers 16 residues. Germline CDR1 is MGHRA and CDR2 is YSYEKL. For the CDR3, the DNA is TGCGCCAGCAGCCAAGCGCCTAGCGGGCGGTCCTACGAGCAGTACTTC. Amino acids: CASSQAPSGRSYEQYF.

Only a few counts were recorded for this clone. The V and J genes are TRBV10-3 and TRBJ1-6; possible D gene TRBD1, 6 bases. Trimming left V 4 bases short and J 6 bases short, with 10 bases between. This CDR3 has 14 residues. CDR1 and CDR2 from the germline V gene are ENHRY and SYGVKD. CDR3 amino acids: CAISAGQFNSPLHF. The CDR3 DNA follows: TGTGCCATCAGTGCTGGACAGTTTAATTCACCCCTCCACTTT.

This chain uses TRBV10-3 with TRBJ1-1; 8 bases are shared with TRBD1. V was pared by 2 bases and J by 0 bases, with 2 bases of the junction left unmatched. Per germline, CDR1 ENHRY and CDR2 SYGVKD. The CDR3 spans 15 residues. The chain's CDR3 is CAISENRGMNTEAFF. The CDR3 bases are TGTGCCATCAGTGAGAACAGGGGGATGAACACTGAAGCTTTCTTT.

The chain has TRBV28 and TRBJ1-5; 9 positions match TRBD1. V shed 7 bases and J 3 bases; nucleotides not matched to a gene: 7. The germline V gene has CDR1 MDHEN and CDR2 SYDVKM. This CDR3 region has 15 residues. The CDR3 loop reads CASTERDRVNQPQHF. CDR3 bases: TGTGCCAGCACCGAGAGGGACAGGGTCAATCAGCCCCAGCATTTT.

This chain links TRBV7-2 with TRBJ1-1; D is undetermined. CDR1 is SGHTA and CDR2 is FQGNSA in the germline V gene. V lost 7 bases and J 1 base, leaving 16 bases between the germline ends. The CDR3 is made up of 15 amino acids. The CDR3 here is CASNWSLMGNTEAFF. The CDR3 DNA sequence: TGTGCCAGCAATTGGAGTCTGATGGGGAACACTGAAGCTTTCTTT.

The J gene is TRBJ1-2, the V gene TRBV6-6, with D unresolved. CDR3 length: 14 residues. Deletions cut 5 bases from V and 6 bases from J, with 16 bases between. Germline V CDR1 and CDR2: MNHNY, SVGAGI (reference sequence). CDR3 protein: CASSPAAAGNGYTF. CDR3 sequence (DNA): TGTGCCAGCAGTCCGGCGGCGGCTGGAAATGGCTACACCTTC.

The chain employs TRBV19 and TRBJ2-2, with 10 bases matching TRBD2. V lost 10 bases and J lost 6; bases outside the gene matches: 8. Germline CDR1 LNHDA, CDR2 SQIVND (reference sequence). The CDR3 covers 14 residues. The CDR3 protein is CATTGTSAPGELFF. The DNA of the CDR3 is TGTGCCACTACCGGGACTAGCGCACCCGGGGAGCTGTTTTTT.

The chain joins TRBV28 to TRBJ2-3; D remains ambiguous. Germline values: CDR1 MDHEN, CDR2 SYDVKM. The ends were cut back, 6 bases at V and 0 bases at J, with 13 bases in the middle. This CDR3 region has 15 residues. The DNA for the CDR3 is TGTGCCAGCAGACGTAGACTCTTTAGCACAGATACGCAGTATTTT. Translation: CASRRRLFSTDTQYF.

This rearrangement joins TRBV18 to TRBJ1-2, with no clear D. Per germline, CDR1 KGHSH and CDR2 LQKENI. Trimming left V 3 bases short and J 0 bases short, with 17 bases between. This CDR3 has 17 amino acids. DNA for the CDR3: TGTGCCAGCTCACCGACACCGGTGGTCTCGTCTAACTATGGCTACACCTTC. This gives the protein CASSPTPVVSSNYGYTF.

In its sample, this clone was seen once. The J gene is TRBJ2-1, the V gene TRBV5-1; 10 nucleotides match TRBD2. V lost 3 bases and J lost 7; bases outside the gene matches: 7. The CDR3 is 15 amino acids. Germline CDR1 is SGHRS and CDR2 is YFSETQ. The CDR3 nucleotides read TGCGCCAGCAGCTGGGTGGGAGCGGGAGGGAATGAGCAGTTCTTC. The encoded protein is CASSWVGAGGNEQFF. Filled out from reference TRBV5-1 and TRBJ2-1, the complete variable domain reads KAGVTQTPRYLIKTRGQQVTLSCSPISGHRSVSWYQQTPGQGLQFLFEYFSETQRNKGNFPGRFSGRQFSNSRSEMNVSTLELGDSALYLCASSWVGAGGNEQFFGPGTRLTVL.

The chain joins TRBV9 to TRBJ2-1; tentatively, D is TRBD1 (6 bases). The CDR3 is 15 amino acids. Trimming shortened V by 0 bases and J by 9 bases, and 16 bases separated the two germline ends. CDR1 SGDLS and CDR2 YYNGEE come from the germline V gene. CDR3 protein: CASSVAGQGPGEQFF. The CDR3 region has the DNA TGTGCCAGCAGCGTAGCGGGACAAGGCCCCGGTGAGCAGTTCTTC.

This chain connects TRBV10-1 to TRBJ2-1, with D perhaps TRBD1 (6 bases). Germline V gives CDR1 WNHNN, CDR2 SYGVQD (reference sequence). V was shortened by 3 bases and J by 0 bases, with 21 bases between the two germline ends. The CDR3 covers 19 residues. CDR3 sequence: CASSDHTGSGKSSYNEQFF. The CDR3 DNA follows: TGCGCCAGCAGTGATCATACAGGGTCCGGTAAGAGCTCCTACAATGAGCAGTTCTTC.

The CDR3 DNA sequence: TGCAGCGTTGAAGATAACAGGGGGCGAAGCAATGAGCAGTTCTTC. Protein sequence: CSVEDNRGRSNEQFF. The chain joins TRBV29-1 to TRBJ2-1, with 9 positions matching TRBD1. CDR1 SQVTM and CDR2 ANQGSEA come from the germline V gene. The CDR3 totals 15 residues. Trimming cost V 0 bases and J 6 bases; bases outside gene matches: 6.